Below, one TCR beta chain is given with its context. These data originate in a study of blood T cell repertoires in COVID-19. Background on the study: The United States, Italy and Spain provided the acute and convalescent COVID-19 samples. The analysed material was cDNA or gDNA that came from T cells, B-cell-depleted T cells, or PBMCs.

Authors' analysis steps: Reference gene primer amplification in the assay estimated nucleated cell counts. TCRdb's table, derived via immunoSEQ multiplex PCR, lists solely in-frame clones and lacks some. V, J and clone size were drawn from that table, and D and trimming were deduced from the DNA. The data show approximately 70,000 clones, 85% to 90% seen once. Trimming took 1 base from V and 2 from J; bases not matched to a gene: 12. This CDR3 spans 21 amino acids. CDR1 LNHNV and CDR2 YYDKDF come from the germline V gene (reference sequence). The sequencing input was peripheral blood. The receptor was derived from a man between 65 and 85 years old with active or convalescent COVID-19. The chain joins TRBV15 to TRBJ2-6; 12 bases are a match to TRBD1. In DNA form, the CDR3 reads TGTGCCACCAGCAGAGTTTGGGGGGGACAGGGGGCGCTTGCTGGGGCCAACGTCCTGACTTTC. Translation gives CATSRVWGGQGALAGANVLTF.